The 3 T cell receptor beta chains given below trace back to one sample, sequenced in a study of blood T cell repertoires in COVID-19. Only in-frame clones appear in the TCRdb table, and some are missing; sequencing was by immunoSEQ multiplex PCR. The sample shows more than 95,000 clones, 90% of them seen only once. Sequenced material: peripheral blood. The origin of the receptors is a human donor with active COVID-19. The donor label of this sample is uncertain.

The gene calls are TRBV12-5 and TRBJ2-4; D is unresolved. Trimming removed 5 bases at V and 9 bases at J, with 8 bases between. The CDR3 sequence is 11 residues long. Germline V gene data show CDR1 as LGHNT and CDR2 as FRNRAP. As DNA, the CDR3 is TGTGCTAGTGGTCCCCAGTCCATTCAGTACTTC. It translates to CASGPQSIQYF.

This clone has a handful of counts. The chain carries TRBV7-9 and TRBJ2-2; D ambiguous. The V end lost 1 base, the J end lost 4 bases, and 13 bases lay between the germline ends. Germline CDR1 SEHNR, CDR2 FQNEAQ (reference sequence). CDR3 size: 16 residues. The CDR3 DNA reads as TGTGCCAGCAGCTTAGAGGTGGGCACTTCCACCGGGGAGCTGTTTTTT. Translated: CASSLEVGTSTGELFF.

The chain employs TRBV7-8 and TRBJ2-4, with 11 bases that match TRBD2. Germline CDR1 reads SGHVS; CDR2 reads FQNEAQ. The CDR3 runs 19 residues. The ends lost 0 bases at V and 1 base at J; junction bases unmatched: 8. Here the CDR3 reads CASSLASGGALRAKNIQYF. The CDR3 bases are TGTGCCAGCAGCTTAGCTAGCGGGGGGGCTTTACGGGCCAAAAACATTCAGTACTTC.